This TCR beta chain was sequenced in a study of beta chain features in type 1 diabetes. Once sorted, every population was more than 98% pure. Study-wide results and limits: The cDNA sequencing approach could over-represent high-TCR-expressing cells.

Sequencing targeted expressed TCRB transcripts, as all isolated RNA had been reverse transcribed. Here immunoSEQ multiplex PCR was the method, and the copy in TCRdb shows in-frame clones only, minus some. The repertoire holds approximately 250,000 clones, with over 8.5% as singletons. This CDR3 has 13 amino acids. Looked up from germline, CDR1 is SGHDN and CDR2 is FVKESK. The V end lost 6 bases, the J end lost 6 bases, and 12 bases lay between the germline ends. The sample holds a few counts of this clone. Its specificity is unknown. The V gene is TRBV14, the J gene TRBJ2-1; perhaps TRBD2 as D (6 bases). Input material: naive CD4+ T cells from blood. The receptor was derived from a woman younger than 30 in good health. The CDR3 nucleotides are TGTGCCAGCAGTGGAGGGACTTTCAATGAGCAGTTCTTC. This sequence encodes CASSGGTFNEQFF. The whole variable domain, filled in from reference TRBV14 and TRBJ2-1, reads EAGVTQFPSHSVIEKGQTVTLRCDPISGHDNLYWYRRVMGKEIKFLLHFVKESKQDESGMPNNRFLAERTGGTYSTLKVQPAELEDSGVYFCASSGGTFNEQFFGPGTRLTVL.